This note documents a single T cell receptor (beta chain) sequence. This sample is drawn from a study of blood T cell repertoires in COVID-19. In the study overall: The study drew acute and convalescent COVID-19 samples from the United States, Italy and Spain.

Sequencing used immunoSEQ multiplex PCR; TCRdb keeps in-frame clones, though not all of them. The sample has 470,000 or so clones, roughly 91% seen once. Germline V gene data show CDR1 as LNHDA and CDR2 as SQIVND (reference sequence). The CDR3 has 14 residues. V lost 2 bases and J lost 5, with 13 bases in between. The chain recombines TRBV19 with TRBJ2-7; tentative D call: TRBD1 (5 bases). Sequencing was done on a sample of peripheral blood. This TCR was recovered from a woman in her 30s with acute or convalescent COVID-19. This CDR3 reads CASSITPGKHEQYF. CDR3 coding DNA: TGTGCCAGTAGTATAACCCCAGGGAAACACGAGCAGTACTTC.